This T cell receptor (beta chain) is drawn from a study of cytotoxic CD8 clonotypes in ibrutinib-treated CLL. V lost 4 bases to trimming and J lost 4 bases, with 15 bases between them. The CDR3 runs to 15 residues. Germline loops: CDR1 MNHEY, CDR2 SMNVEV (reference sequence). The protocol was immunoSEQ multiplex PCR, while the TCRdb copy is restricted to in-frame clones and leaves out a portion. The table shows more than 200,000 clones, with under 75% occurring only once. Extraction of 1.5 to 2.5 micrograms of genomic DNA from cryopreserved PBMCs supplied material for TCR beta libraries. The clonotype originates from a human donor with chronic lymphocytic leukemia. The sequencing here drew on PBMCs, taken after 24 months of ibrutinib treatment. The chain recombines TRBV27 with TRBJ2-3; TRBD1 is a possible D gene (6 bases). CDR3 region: CASSWEQGAPDTQYF. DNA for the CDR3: TGTGCCAGCAGTTGGGAACAGGGTGCCCCAGATACGCAGTATTTT.